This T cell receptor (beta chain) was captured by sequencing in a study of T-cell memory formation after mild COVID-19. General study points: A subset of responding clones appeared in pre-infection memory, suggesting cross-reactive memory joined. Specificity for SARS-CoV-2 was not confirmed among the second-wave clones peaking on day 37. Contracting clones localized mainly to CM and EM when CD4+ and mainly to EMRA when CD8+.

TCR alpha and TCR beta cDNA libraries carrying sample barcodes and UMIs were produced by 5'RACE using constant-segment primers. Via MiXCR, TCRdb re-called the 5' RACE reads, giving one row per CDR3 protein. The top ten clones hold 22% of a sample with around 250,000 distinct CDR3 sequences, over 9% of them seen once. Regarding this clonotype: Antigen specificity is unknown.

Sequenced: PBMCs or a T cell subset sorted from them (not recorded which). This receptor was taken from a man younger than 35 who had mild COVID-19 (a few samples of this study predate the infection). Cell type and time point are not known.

CDR3 coding DNA: TGTGCCAGCAGCTCGGACATTAACACTGAAGCTTTCTTT. Translation: CASSSDINTEAFF. The rearrangement links TRBV7-6 to TRBJ1-1, with TRBD1 as a possible D gene (5 bases). Germline-derived CDR1 and CDR2 are SGHVS and FNYEAQ. The ends were cut back, 4 bases at V and 2 bases at J, with 8 bases in the middle. This CDR3 region has 13 residues.